A selection of T cell receptor beta chains follows, all from one sample in a study of molecular identifiers for immune sequencing clone quantification. MiXCR was run by TCRdb on the PCR reads, yielding one entry per CDR3 protein. Altogether 65,000 to 70,000 distinct CDR3 sequences are present, around a sixth being singletons, with the ten largest covering around 1.4%. Sample: naive CD8+ T cells from blood, with Jurkat cell RNA spiked in. The receptors were gathered from a human donor in good health. Some libraries in this study had Jurkat cell RNA spiked in. Both conserved end residues are part of each CDR3. Fields, in order: clone size, D gene, J gene, V gene, CDR3 protein, CDR3 DNA. D genes are given only for firm matches. Only some rows state a clone size, as once, few, many or a class for expanded clones.

size: many
D: NA
J: TRBJ2-2
V: TRBV7-2
CDR3: CASSLLAGAGELFF
DNA: TGTGCCAGCAGCTTATTAGCTGGGGCCGGGGAGCTGTTTTTT

size: many
D: NA
J: TRBJ2-3
V: TRBV20-1
CDR3: CSARDAWRATDTQYF
DNA: TGCAGTGCTAGAGATGCGTGGAGAGCCACAGATACGCAGTATTTT

size: many
D: NA
J: TRBJ1-5
V: TRBV7-6
CDR3: CASRTGNQPQHF
DNA: TGTGCCAGCAGGACGGGCAATCAGCCCCAGCATTTT

size: many
D: NA
J: TRBJ1-2
V: TRBV4-1
CDR3: CASRDRGISNYGYTF
DNA: TGCGCCAGCAGGGACAGAGGGATTTCTAACTATGGCTACACCTTC

size: many
D: NA
J: TRBJ2-6
V: TRBV10-3
CDR3: CAIMGSSGANVLTF
DNA: TGTGCCATCATGGGGAGCTCTGGGGCCAACGTCCTGACTTTC

size: NA
D: NA
J: TRBJ2-1
V: TRBV15
CDR3: CATSRRAFFNEQFF
DNA: TGTGCCACCAGCAGGAGGGCCTTTTTCAATGAGCAGTTCTTC

size: many
D: NA
J: TRBJ2-5
V: TRBV7-9
CDR3: CASSSSERVGPRETQYF
DNA: TGTGCCAGCAGCTCGAGCGAACGCGTGGGACCTCGGGAGACCCAGTACTTC

size: NA
D: NA
J: TRBJ1-1
V: TRBV12-3/TRBV12-4
CDR3: CASTSVAEAFF
DNA: TGTGCCAGCACATCGGTTGCGGAAGCTTTCTTT

size: many
D: NA
J: TRBJ2-7
V: TRBV4-3
CDR3: CASSEDWAAHEQYF
DNA: TGCGCCAGCAGCGAAGATTGGGCGGCACACGAGCAGTACTTC

size: NA
D: TRBD1
J: TRBJ1-4
V: TRBV7-9
CDR3: CASSSPTTGAGEKLFF
DNA: TGTGCCAGCAGCTCTCCAACAACAGGGGCGGGGGAAAAACTGTTTTTT

size: many
D: TRBD1
J: TRBJ2-3
V: TRBV30
CDR3: CAWSVGTGDRDTQYF
DNA: TGTGCCTGGAGTGTAGGGACAGGCGACAGGGATACGCAGTATTTT

size: many
D: TRBD2
J: TRBJ2-3
V: TRBV9
CDR3: CASSPRGSGSADTQYF
DNA: TGTGCCAGCAGCCCCCGGGGGAGCGGGAGCGCAGATACGCAGTATTTT

size: NA
D: NA
J: TRBJ2-2
V: TRBV6-5
CDR3: CASSSSGELFF
DNA: TGTGCCAGCAGTTCTTCAGGGGAGCTGTTTTTT

size: many
D: NA
J: TRBJ1-1
V: TRBV4-2
CDR3: CASSLSWQNTEAFF
DNA: TGTGCCAGCAGCCTCTCCTGGCAGAACACTGAAGCTTTCTTT

size: few
D: TRBD1
J: TRBJ2-1
V: TRBV18
CDR3: CASSPTTGTGAYNEQFF
DNA: TGTGCCAGCTCACCCACTACCGGGACAGGGGCCTACAATGAGCAGTTCTTC

size: few
D: TRBD2
J: TRBJ2-3
V: TRBV24-1
CDR3: CATSDPTSGGYTDTQYF
DNA: TGTGCCACCAGTGACCCCACTAGCGGCGGTTACACAGATACGCAGTATTTT

size: many
D: NA
J: TRBJ2-2
V: TRBV4-3
CDR3: CASSQDPRGARTGELFF
DNA: TGCGCCAGCAGCCAAGATCCTAGGGGGGCCCGCACCGGGGAGCTGTTTTTT

size: many
D: NA
J: TRBJ2-3
V: TRBV21-1
CDR3: CASSNMPATFGDTQYF
DNA: TGTGCCAGCAGCAACATGCCGGCAACCTTTGGAGATACGCAGTATTTT

size: many
D: TRBD1
J: TRBJ1-2
V: TRBV19
CDR3: CATTGTGATYGYTF
DNA: TGTGCCACTACCGGGACAGGGGCTACCTATGGCTACACCTTC

size: many
D: NA
J: TRBJ2-1
V: TRBV5-6
CDR3: CASSLHPAANEQFF
DNA: TGTGCCAGCAGCTTGCATCCAGCGGCCAATGAGCAGTTCTTC

size: few
D: TRBD2
J: TRBJ2-7
V: TRBV27
CDR3: CASSSSGAYEQYF
DNA: TGTGCCAGCAGTTCTAGCGGGGCCTACGAGCAGTACTTC

size: many
D: NA
J: TRBJ2-3
V: TRBV7-9
CDR3: CASSGHRSPSTDTQYF
DNA: TGTGCCAGCAGCGGACACAGGAGCCCTAGCACAGATACGCAGTATTTT

size: NA
D: NA
J: TRBJ2-2
V: TRBV9
CDR3: CASSPIFNGELFF
DNA: TGTGCCAGCAGCCCTATTTTCAACGGGGAGCTGTTTTTT

size: few
D: TRBD1
J: TRBJ1-2
V: TRBV9
CDR3: CASSALGTGPVYGYTF
DNA: TGTGCCAGCAGCGCGCTAGGGACAGGGCCTGTCTATGGCTACACCTTC

size: NA
D: TRBD2
J: TRBJ2-7
V: TRBV12-3/TRBV12-4
CDR3: CASSPLSGSPYEQYF
DNA: TGTGCCAGCAGCCCTCTAAGCGGGAGCCCCTACGAGCAGTACTTC

size: many
D: NA
J: TRBJ2-5
V: TRBV7-9
CDR3: CATLTYGETYLQETQYF
DNA: TGTGCCACCCTCACATATGGGGAGACATACCTACAAGAGACCCAGTACTTC

size: many
D: TRBD2
J: TRBJ2-2
V: TRBV4-1
CDR3: CASSQVATSLTGELFF
DNA: TGCGCCAGCAGCCAAGTTGCGACTAGCCTCACCGGGGAGCTGTTTTTT

size: many
D: NA
J: TRBJ2-3
V: TRBV7-2
CDR3: CASRVLGGGTDTQYF
DNA: TGTGCCAGCAGGGTACTAGGAGGGGGCACAGATACGCAGTATTTT

size: few
D: NA
J: TRBJ2-1
V: TRBV12-3/TRBV12-4
CDR3: CASAVTRPDNEQFF
DNA: TGTGCCAGCGCAGTTACTCGGCCGGACAATGAGCAGTTCTTC

size: many
D: TRBD1
J: TRBJ2-1
V: TRBV4-3
CDR3: CASSRNQGAYNEQFF
DNA: TGCGCCAGCAGCCGAAACCAGGGGGCCTACAATGAGCAGTTCTTC

size: many
D: NA
J: TRBJ2-3
V: TRBV24-1
CDR3: CATSDRLGSVSTDTQYF
DNA: TGTGCCACCAGCGACCGCCTAGGTTCGGTAAGCACAGATACGCAGTATTTT

size: many
D: NA
J: TRBJ2-2
V: TRBV29-1
CDR3: CSVEGTRRPGELFF
DNA: TGCAGCGTTGAAGGGACACGAAGACCCGGGGAGCTGTTTTTT

size: many
D: TRBD2
J: TRBJ2-7
V: TRBV28
CDR3: CASSFLAGTAYEQYF
DNA: TGTGCCAGCAGTTTCCTAGCGGGAACAGCCTACGAGCAGTACTTC

size: many
D: NA
J: TRBJ1-1
V: TRBV19
CDR3: CASSIAEGTEAFF
DNA: TGTGCCAGTAGTATAGCGGAGGGCACTGAAGCTTTCTTT

size: few
D: TRBD1
J: TRBJ2-7
V: TRBV4-1
CDR3: CASSHAMDRREQYF
DNA: TGCGCCAGCAGCCATGCCATGGACAGGAGAGAGCAGTACTTC

size: many
D: TRBD2
J: TRBJ2-7
V: TRBV19
CDR3: CASSAPLAGGYEQYF
DNA: TGTGCCAGTAGTGCCCCACTAGCGGGGGGCTACGAGCAGTACTTC

size: many
D: NA
J: TRBJ2-5
V: TRBV6-2/TRBV6-3
CDR3: CASSFFWLPTVETQYF
DNA: TGTGCCAGCAGTTTCTTTTGGCTGCCGACGGTGGAGACCCAGTACTTC

size: many
D: NA
J: TRBJ2-6
V: TRBV12-3/TRBV12-4
CDR3: CASSPEGAGLISSGANVLTF
DNA: TGTGCCAGCAGTCCAGAGGGCGCAGGGTTAATCTCATCTGGGGCCAACGTCCTGACTTTC

size: many
D: NA
J: TRBJ2-2
V: TRBV7-3
CDR3: CASSLGFPNTGELFF
DNA: TGTGCCAGCAGCTTGGGATTCCCGAACACCGGGGAGCTGTTTTTT

size: many
D: NA
J: TRBJ1-1
V: TRBV30
CDR3: CAWSYFDRSAEAFF
DNA: TGTGCCTGGAGTTATTTCGACAGGTCGGCTGAAGCTTTCTTT

size: NA
D: NA
J: TRBJ1-2
V: TRBV4-2
CDR3: CASSQESQRAGLSDYTF
DNA: TGTGCCAGCAGCCAAGAATCCCAAAGGGCCGGGTTGAGTGACTACACCTTC

size: many
D: NA
J: TRBJ1-5
V: TRBV7-9
CDR3: CASQGNGQPQHF
DNA: TGTGCCAGTCAGGGGAATGGACAGCCCCAGCATTTT

size: many
D: TRBD2
J: TRBJ2-1
V: TRBV14
CDR3: CASGPTGLAANEQFF
DNA: TGTGCCAGCGGCCCTACGGGACTAGCCGCTAATGAGCAGTTCTTC

size: many
D: NA
J: TRBJ2-7
V: TRBV27
CDR3: CASSTQGYEQYF
DNA: TGTGCCAGCAGTACACAGGGCTACGAGCAGTACTTC

size: few
D: NA
J: TRBJ2-5
V: TRBV5-6
CDR3: CASSLAQGHETQYF
DNA: TGTGCCAGCAGCTTGGCACAGGGACACGAGACCCAGTACTTC

size: few
D: NA
J: TRBJ2-2
V: TRBV27
CDR3: CASSILPGAGELFF
DNA: TGTGCCAGCAGTATCCTGCCTGGCGCCGGGGAGCTGTTTTTT

size: many
D: TRBD1
J: TRBJ2-3
V: TRBV7-2
CDR3: CASSLDRGLNTDTQYF
DNA: TGTGCCAGCAGCTTAGACAGGGGATTAAACACAGATACGCAGTATTTT

size: NA
D: NA
J: TRBJ2-1
V: TRBV5-1
CDR3: CASSLAEDEQFF
DNA: TGCGCCAGCAGCTTGGCCGAGGATGAGCAGTTCTTC

size: many
D: NA
J: TRBJ1-1
V: TRBV27
CDR3: CASSLSNSLGTEAFF
DNA: TGTGCCAGCAGTTTATCGAATTCCCTGGGGACTGAAGCCTTCTTT